The 22 T cell receptor beta chains below come from one sample, sequenced in a study of T cells after yellow fever vaccination. From the 5' RACE reads, TCRdb called clonotypes with MiXCR, one entry per CDR3 protein. This sample has some 240,000 distinct CDR3 sequences, with about 5.2% found just once. Here the sequenced sample was CD4+ T cells sorted from PBMCs, taken on the day of the yellow fever booster vaccination. The receptors were sampled from a man aged 18 to 30 who received the YFV17D yellow fever vaccine.

This clonotype showed up just a few times. This chain connects TRBV6-5 to TRBJ1-1, with 8 bases identical to TRBD1. CDR3 length: 21 amino acids. V shed 0 bases, J shed 1 base, and the junction held 19 bases outside the gene matches. CDR1 and CDR2 from the germline V gene are MNHEY and SVGAGI. Here the CDR3 reads CASSYSSRGASKQGGNTEAFF. DNA of the CDR3: TGTGCCAGCAGTTACTCGTCCAGGGGGGCGAGTAAACAGGGGGGGAACACTGAAGCTTTCTTT.

The V gene is TRBV5-4, the J gene TRBJ2-1, with 8 bases that match TRBD2. The CDR3 covers 14 residues. The V and J ends lost 3 bases and 16 bases, in that order; junction bases with no gene match: 15. Germline CDR1 and CDR2: SGHNT and YYREEE (reference sequence). CDR3 loop: CASSSLKSGLGGFF. In nucleotides, the CDR3 is TGTGCCAGCAGCTCCCTGAAGTCGGGACTAGGCGGTTTCTTC.

In this sample, this clonotype turned up many times. This chain joins TRBV29-1 and TRBJ2-1; TRBD1 matches at 7 bases. Germline V gives CDR1 SQVTM, CDR2 ANQGSEA. Trimming cost V 8 bases and J 5 bases; bases outside gene matches: 9. The CDR3 runs to 13 residues. CDR3 coding DNA: TGCAGCTCTGGGACAGTCGGCCACAATGAGCAGTTCTTC. Translating it yields CSSGTVGHNEQFF.

The rearrangement uses TRBV20-1 and TRBJ1-2; the D is unclear. There are 17 residues in the CDR3. The V end lost 1 base, the J end lost 4 bases, and 22 bases lay between the germline ends. Germline-derived CDR1 and CDR2 are DFQATT and SNEGSKA (reference sequence). The CDR3 region is CSARGSRASPLIYGYTF. CDR3 in DNA: TGCAGTGCTAGAGGGAGCCGGGCCTCCCCCCTTATCTATGGCTACACCTTC.

The chain employs TRBV12-3 or TRBV12-4 and TRBJ1-1, with 8 bases that match TRBD1. The CDR3 loop spans 14 amino acids. With 7 bases clipped from V and 0 bases from J, the junction kept 4 bases outside the gene matches. In nucleotides, the CDR3 is TGTGCCAGCAAATCACAGGGGGTGAACACTGAAGCTTTCTTT. Translated, it gives CASKSQGVNTEAFF.

This clonotype occurred many times. The genes are TRBV5-5 and TRBJ1-5; D not certain. The CDR3 loop spans 14 amino acids. Trimming removed 4 bases at V and 3 bases at J, with 11 bases between. Germline V gives CDR1 SGHKS, CDR2 YYEKEE (reference sequence). This CDR3 is CASSPRGDNQPQHF. The CDR3 region has the DNA TGTGCCAGCAGCCCACGAGGTGACAATCAGCCCCAGCATTTT.

The chain joins TRBV6-5 to TRBJ2-7; 8 nucleotides match TRBD2. The V gene end was trimmed by 5 bases and the J gene end by 2 bases; junction bases not matched to a gene: 5. Germline CDR1 MNHEY, CDR2 SVGAGI. The CDR3 totals 14 residues. For the CDR3, the DNA is TGTGCCAGCAGTAGGCGGCGGGGGGCCTACGAGCAGTACGTC. The encoded protein is CASSRRRGAYEQYV.

V is TRBV7-8 and J is TRBJ1-4; maybe TRBD1 (5 bases). CDR3 size: 14 residues. Trimming took 5 bases from V and 8 from J, leaving 15 bases between them. Germline CDR1 and CDR2: SGHVS and FQNEAQ. CDR3 DNA sequence: TGTGCCAGCAGCGAGGACACGGGCCGCGAAAAACTGTTTTTT. Amino acid sequence: CASSEDTGREKLFF. Full variable domain (missing parts from reference TRBV7-8 and TRBJ1-4): GAGVSQSPRYKVAKRGQDVALRCDPISGHVSLFWYQQALGQGPEFLTYFQNEAQLDKSGLPSDRFFAERPEGSVSTLKIQRTQQEDSAVYLCASSEDTGREKLFFGSGTQLSVL.

This chain joins TRBV5-5 and TRBJ1-4, with unresolved D. This CDR3 comprises 14 residues. Per germline, CDR1 SGHKS and CDR2 YYEKEE (reference sequence). V gave up 4 bases and J gave up 8 bases, with 15 bases separating them. The CDR3 DNA is TGTGCCAGCAGCCAGTGGGCCGTCGCGGAAAAACTGTTTTTT. Its protein product is CASSQWAVAEKLFF.

The table lists this clonotype with a few counts. The genes are TRBV20-1 and TRBJ2-5; 10 nucleotides agree with TRBD2. The junction had 8 bases not matched to a gene; V was cut back by 5 bases and J by 5 bases. The length of the CDR3 is 14 residues. Germline V gene data show CDR1 as DFQATT and CDR2 as SNEGSKA (reference sequence). Here the CDR3 reads CSAYLAGGTETQYF. The CDR3 nucleotides read TGCAGTGCTTACTTAGCGGGGGGCACGGAGACCCAGTACTTC.

The chain carries TRBV5-6 and TRBJ1-2; D ambiguous. Trimming took 7 bases from V and 6 from J, leaving 16 bases between them. The CDR3 has 13 amino acids. Per germline, CDR1 SGHDT and CDR2 YYEEEE. CDR3 loop: CASSPRPDDGYTF. CDR3 DNA: TGTGCCAGCTCCCCCCGGCCGGACGATGGCTACACCTTC.

The table lists this clonotype with a count of one. V is TRBV11-3 and J is TRBJ2-6, with TRBD1 matching over 9 bases. Trimming at V came to 4 bases and at J to 0 bases, leaving 7 bases not matched to a gene. The CDR3 is made up of 18 amino acids. Looked up from germline, CDR1 is SGHNT and CDR2 is YENEEA. The CDR3 loop reads CASSSGQGLGSGANVLTF. CDR3 nucleotides: TGTGCCAGCAGCTCGGGACAGGGATTGGGCTCTGGGGCCAACGTCCTGACTTTC. The whole variable domain, filled in from reference TRBV11-3 and TRBJ2-6, reads EAGVVQSPRYKIIEKKQPVAFWCNPISGHNTLYWYLQNLGQGPELLIRYENEEAVDDSQLPKDRFSAERLKGVDSTLKIQPAELGDSAVYLCASSSGQGLGSGANVLTFGAGSRLTVL.

This clonotype has more than one count but fewer than ten. The chain links TRBV5-4 to TRBJ1-2; TRBD1 aligns across 7 bases. The CDR3 has 15 amino acids. Germline CDR1 and CDR2: SGHNT and YYREEE (reference sequence). Unmatched junction bases numbered 11, after V lost 4 bases and J lost 5 bases. The CDR3 is CASSPIGQDRYGYTF. CDR3 in DNA: TGTGCCAGCAGCCCTATAGGACAGGATCGGTATGGCTACACCTTC. Using reference TRBV5-4 and TRBJ1-2 for the parts outside the CDR3, the full variable domain is ETGVTQSPTHLIKTRGQQVTLRCSSQSGHNTVSWYQQALGQGPQFIFQYYREEENGRGNFPPRFSGLQFPNYSSELNVNALELDDSALYLCASSPIGQDRYGYTFGSGTRLTVV.

This clonotype was picked up many times. The gene calls are TRBV5-1 and TRBJ2-1; 8 bases line up with TRBD1. The CDR3 length is 15 residues. Germline-derived CDR1 and CDR2 are SGHRS and YFSETQ. Trimming at V came to 4 bases and at J to 4 bases, leaving 7 bases not matched to a gene. The CDR3 DNA reads as TGCGCCAGCAGCGGCCGGGACAGGCGATACAATGAGCAGTTCTTC. Its protein is CASSGRDRRYNEQFF.

The chain has TRBV7-9 and TRBJ2-2; D not certain. CDR3 length: 13 residues. The ends were cut back, 3 bases at V and 6 bases at J, with 8 bases in the middle. Germline CDR1 is SEHNR and CDR2 is FQNEAQ (reference sequence). CDR3 sequence (DNA): TGTGCCAGCAGCTTGAGTTATTCCGGGGAGCTGTTTTTT. It codes for CASSLSYSGELFF.

The chain carries TRBV20-1 and TRBJ2-2, with TRBD1 matching over 7 bases. J lost 3 bases, V lost 6 bases, and 4 bases had no gene match. This CDR3 has 13 residues. In germline, CDR1 is DFQATT, CDR2 SNEGSKA (reference sequence). DNA of the CDR3: TGCAGTGCCGGACAGGCTGACACCGGGGAGCTGTTTTTT. This codes for CSAGQADTGELFF.

V usage is TRBV3-1 and J usage is TRBJ1-1; D uncertain. The CDR3 consists of 13 residues. From germline, CDR1 is LGHDT and CDR2 YNNKEL (reference sequence). Trimming removed 4 bases from V and 11 bases from J, with 17 bases in between. The CDR3 DNA follows: TGTGCCAGCAGCCCGCTGTCCTCTTTGGGGGCTTTCTTT. Translating it yields CASSPLSSLGAFF.

The chain joins TRBV5-1 to TRBJ2-5; 7 nucleotides line up with TRBD2. From germline, CDR1 is SGHRS and CDR2 YFSETQ. The CDR3 sequence is 11 residues long. V shed 6 bases, J shed 4 bases, and the junction held 0 bases outside the gene matches. The CDR3 spells CASKRGETQYF. CDR3 in DNA: TGCGCCAGCAAGCGGGGAGAGACCCAGTACTTC.

V gene TRBV7-7 combines with J gene TRBJ2-3; 7 bases line up with TRBD2. CDR3 length equals 14 residues. The V gene end was trimmed by 4 bases and the J gene end by 2 bases; junction bases not matched to a gene: 3. In germline, CDR1 is SSHAT, CDR2 FNYEAQ (reference sequence). The CDR3: CASSSRGDTDTQYF. The CDR3, as DNA: TGTGCCAGCAGCTCCCGGGGGGACACAGATACGCAGTATTTT. Combining the CDR3 with reference TRBV7-7 and TRBJ2-3 gives the whole variable domain GAGVSQSPRYKVTKRGQDVTLRCDPISSHATLYWYQQALGQGPEFLTYFNYEAQPDKSGLPSDRFSAERPEGSISTLTIQRTEQRDSAMYRCASSSRGDTDTQYFGPGTRLTVL.

This clonotype has just a few counts. The chain joins TRBV29-1 to TRBJ1-4; maybe TRBD1 (5 bases). The CDR3 extends over 14 amino acids. Germline V gene sequence: CDR1 SQVTM, CDR2 ANQGSEA. V lost 4 bases to trimming and J lost 8 bases, with 17 bases between them. CDR3 sequence reads: CSVAVQGVGEKLFF. The CDR3, as DNA: TGCAGCGTTGCGGTTCAAGGGGTCGGAGAAAAACTGTTTTTT.

The chain recombines TRBV20-1 with TRBJ2-3; D may be TRBD1 (5 bases). There are 11 residues in the CDR3. Germline V CDR1 and CDR2: DFQATT, SNEGSKA (reference sequence). Between the trimmed V and J ends, which lost 3 bases and 4 bases, there was a span of 5 bases. The CDR3 here is CSARTADTQYF. The CDR3 bases are TGCAGTGCTAGGACAGCAGATACGCAGTATTTT.

V gene TRBV6-5 combines with J gene TRBJ2-2, with D possibly TRBD2 on 7 matching bases. This CDR3 has 15 residues. The V and J ends lost 0 bases and 6 bases respectively, with 11 bases between them. CDR1 and CDR2 (germline): MNHEY, SVGAGI. CDR3 region: CASSYSTGRAGELFF. The DNA of the CDR3 is TGTGCCAGCAGTTACTCAACAGGGAGGGCCGGGGAGCTGTTTTTT.